This is a list of T cell receptor beta chains from one sample in a study of shared clonotypes between healthy human individuals. Clones were sequenced by immunoSEQ multiplex PCR, and TCRdb holds only the in-frame ones, with some missing. The top ten hold 0.13% of the sample, which has millions of clones, roughly 96% seen once. Sequenced input: naive CD4+ T cells sorted from blood. These receptor sequences come from a young man in good health. The CDR3 runs from the conserved cysteine through the conserved F or W. D genes are given only for firm matches. The size entry is marked missing in some rows and otherwise reads once, few, many or a size class.

abundance,j_gene,v_gene,d_gene,CDR3aa,CDR3nt
-,TRBJ2-3,TRBV7-9,-,CASTKNVGTDTQYF,TGTGCCAGCACCAAAAACGTGGGCACAGATACGCAGTATTTT
-,TRBJ1-5,TRBV6-5,TRBD1,CASSSATGNSNQPQHF,TGTGCCAGCAGTTCCGCGACAGGGAATAGCAATCAGCCCCAGCATTTT
once,TRBJ2-1,TRBV7-9,-,CASSLGLLSINEQFF,TGTGCCAGCAGCCTGGGACTGCTGTCAATCAATGAGCAGTTCTTC
once,TRBJ2-1,TRBV4-3,TRBD2,CASSQDPDGGSSYNEQFF,TGCGCCAGCAGCCAAGACCCGGATGGCGGGAGCTCCTACAATGAGCAGTTCTTC
-,TRBJ2-7,TRBV10-1,-,CASSESPGYEQYF,TGCGCCAGCAGTGAGTCTCCGGGCTACGAGCAGTACTTC
-,TRBJ1-1,TRBV20-1,-,CSGSGARDSLF,TGCAGTGGCTCGGGGGCCCGGGACTCCCTATTT
once,TRBJ2-1,TRBV15,TRBD1,CATSRTLAGTDPYNEQFF,TGTGCCACCAGCAGAACGTTGGCCGGGACAGACCCATACAATGAGCAGTTCTTC
-,TRBJ2-1,TRBV6-4,-,CASKHTRGDEQFF,TGTGCCAGCAAGCACACTAGGGGCGATGAGCAGTTCTTC
-,TRBJ2-2,TRBV7-9,TRBD2,CASSQGLAGTGELFF,TGTGCCAGCAGCCAGGGACTAGCGGGGACCGGGGAGCTGTTTTTT
-,TRBJ2-7,TRBV6-5,TRBD2,CASSITGTRVGEQYF,TGTGCCAGCAGTATTACCGGGACTAGGGTTGGCGAGCAGTACTTC
-,TRBJ2-6,TRBV5-4,-,CASIGDLSGANVLTF,TGTGCCAGCATCGGAGACTTGTCTGGGGCCAACGTCCTGACTTTC
-,TRBJ1-1,TRBV6-1,-,CASSEAIYRVEAFF,TGTGCCAGCAGTGAAGCGATTTACAGGGTTGAAGCTTTCTTT
-,TRBJ2-2,TRBV2,-,CASRKDLANTGELFF,TGTGCCAGCAGGAAAGATTTGGCTAACACCGGGGAGCTGTTTTTT
-,TRBJ2-7,TRBV5-5,-,CASSLGQVLYEQYF,TGTGCCAGCAGCTTGGGACAGGTGCTCTACGAGCAGTACTTC
-,TRBJ1-2,TRBV5-1,-,CASSGQGARDNYGYTF,TGCGCCAGCAGCGGGCAGGGCGCCCGGGATAACTATGGCTACACCTTC
-,TRBJ2-3,TRBV7-8,-,CASSLAGTTFTDTQYF,TGTGCCAGCAGCTTAGCGGGAACAACCTTCACAGATACGCAGTATTTT
-,TRBJ1-3,TRBV6-6,-,CASSMDISGNTIYF,TGTGCCAGCAGTATGGACATTTCTGGAAACACCATATATTTT
-,TRBJ1-2,TRBV27,-,CASSLRGEGNYGYTF,TGTGCCAGCAGTTTAAGAGGGGAAGGTAACTATGGCTACACCTTC
-,TRBJ2-7,TRBV7-2,TRBD1,CASGGDRDMSYEQYF,TGTGCCAGCGGCGGGGACAGGGATATGTCCTACGAGCAGTACTTC
-,TRBJ2-7,TRBV27,TRBD1,CASSHSPGDRPRGEQYF,TGTGCCAGCAGCCATTCCCCCGGGGACAGGCCGAGGGGGGAGCAGTACTTC
-,TRBJ2-7,TRBV6-1,TRBD1,CASLKTGVNEQYF,TGTGCCAGCCTGAAAACAGGGGTCAACGAGCAGTACTTC